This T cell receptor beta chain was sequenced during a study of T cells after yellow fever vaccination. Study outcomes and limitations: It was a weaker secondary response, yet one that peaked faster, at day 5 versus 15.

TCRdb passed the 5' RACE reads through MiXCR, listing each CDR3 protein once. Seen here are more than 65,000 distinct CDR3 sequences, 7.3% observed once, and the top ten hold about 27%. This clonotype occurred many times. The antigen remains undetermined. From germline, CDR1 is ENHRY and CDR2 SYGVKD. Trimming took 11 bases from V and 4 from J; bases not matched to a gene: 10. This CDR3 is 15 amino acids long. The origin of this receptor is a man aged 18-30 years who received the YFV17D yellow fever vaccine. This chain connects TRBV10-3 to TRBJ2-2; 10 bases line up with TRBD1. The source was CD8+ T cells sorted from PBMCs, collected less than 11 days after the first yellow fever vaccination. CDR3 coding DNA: TGTGCCGCGGGGACAGGGGAAGTATTCACCGGGGAGCTGTTTTTT. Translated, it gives CAAGTGEVFTGELFF.